The clone carrying this T cell receptor beta chain was observed many times. Its antigen is unknown. The data stem from a study of vaccination and CD4 T cells after COVID-19. The CDR3 covers 16 residues. Germline V gives CDR1 LNHNV, CDR2 YYDKDF (reference sequence). Trimming left V 0 bases short and J 2 bases short, with 13 bases between. Documented treatment: approximately nine-day PBMC culture with coronavirus spike peptide pools or control peptides (ViraFEST assay). Cultured CD4+ T-cell DNA underwent Oncomine TCR Beta short-read sequencing. One entry per CDR3 protein results from TCRdb running MiXCR on the PCR reads. The sample has thousands of distinct CDR3 sequences; approximately 20% are singletons.

This chain links TRBV15 with TRBJ1-2, with D maybe TRBD1 (6 bases). The source of this sequence is a human donor who had recovered from COVID-19. This specimen was CD4+ T cells from blood, cultured in vitro, taken after SARS-CoV-2 vaccination. The CDR3 bases are TGTGCCACCAGCAGAGATCATGTGACAGGCAACTATGGCTACACCTTC. This gives the protein CATSRDHVTGNYGYTF.